This TCR beta chain came from a study of blood T cells in healthy people across ages. This CDR3 region has 13 residues. Germline V gene lookup returns CDR1 SQVTM and CDR2 ANQGSEA. A word on this clonotype: A read error may explain this, as a much larger clone is one base away.

Sample-barcoded 5' priming and a J-beta primer mix drove a second PCR of roughly 6 to 12 cycles. TCRdb recomputed calls from the 5' RACE reads with MiXCR, one row per CDR3 protein. The sample holds about 640,000 distinct CDR3 sequences, roughly 58% seen once. The V call is TRBV29-1, the J call TRBJ2-3; 8 bases map to TRBD2. The source of this sequence is a man aged 55-75 years in good health. Source material: blood. CDR3 DNA sequence: TGCAACGTTGAACTAGCGGTCACAGATACGCAGTATTTT. Its translation: CNVELAVTDTQYF.